The 24 T cell receptor beta chains below all came from one sample that was sequenced in a study of blood T cells in healthy people across ages. Through a sample-barcoded 5' primer and a J-beta primer mix, a second PCR was run for 7 to 11 cycles. In TCRdb, the 5' RACE reads were re-called with MiXCR into one record per CDR3 protein. The sample has 850,000 to 1,000,000 distinct CDR3 sequences; approximately 49% are singletons. The source material was blood. The receptors here all came from a man aged 25-45 years in good health.

This clonotype has just a few counts. The chain combines TRBV12-3 or TRBV12-4 with TRBJ1-2, with no clear D. Trimming shortened V by 6 bases and J by 0 bases, and 17 bases separated the two germline ends. There are 16 residues in the CDR3. Here the CDR3 reads CASSPRAPLANYGYTF. The DNA of the CDR3 is TGTGCCAGCAGCCCCCGGGCCCCGTTAGCTAACTATGGCTACACCTTC.

The V call is TRBV3-1, the J call TRBJ1-6; D gene unclear. The CDR3 length is 14 residues. With 2 bases removed from V and 10 bases from J, the gap between germline ends came to 12 bases. Germline CDR1 LGHDT, CDR2 YNNKEL (reference sequence). CDR3 sequence: CASSQRSAGSPLHF. The CDR3 DNA reads as TGTGCCAGCAGCCAACGGAGCGCCGGATCACCCCTCCACTTT.

This chain connects TRBV4-3 to TRBJ1-5; 7 bases fit TRBD1. The CDR3 sequence is 17 residues long. With 0 bases clipped from V and 5 bases from J, the junction kept 10 bases outside the gene matches. Germline values: CDR1 LGHNA, CDR2 YSLEER. The CDR3 sequence is CASSQDCGRGPYQPQHF. The DNA of the CDR3 is TGCGCCAGCAGCCAAGATTGTGGGAGGGGGCCCTATCAGCCCCAGCATTTT.

The rearrangement uses TRBV28 and TRBJ2-7; 9 nucleotides align to TRBD1. There are 17 residues in the CDR3. Germline V lookup: CDR1 MDHEN, CDR2 SYDVKM. V trimming: 5 bases; J trimming: 3 bases; junction bases outside the gene matches: 14. CDR3 protein: CASSRVPGQGYFYEQYF. The CDR3 DNA follows: TGTGCCAGCAGTAGAGTCCCGGGACAGGGATACTTCTACGAGCAGTACTTC.

The V and J genes are TRBV25-1 and TRBJ2-1; the match to TRBD1 covers 9 bases. V shed 6 bases, J shed 7 bases, and the junction held 7 bases outside the gene matches. The CDR3 loop spans 14 amino acids. CDR1 MGHDK and CDR2 SYGVNS come from the germline V gene. CDR3 amino acids: CASRIQGALNEQFF. The CDR3 DNA reads as TGTGCCAGCAGAATACAGGGGGCTCTGAATGAGCAGTTCTTC. Full variable domain (remainder filled in from reference TRBV25-1 and TRBJ2-1): EADIYQTPRYLVIGTGKKITLECSQTMGHDKMYWYQQDPGMELHLIHYSYGVNSTEKGDLSSESTVSRIRTEHFPLTLESARPSHTSQYLCASRIQGALNEQFFGPGTRLTVL.

Notes on this clonotype: The junction and the germline gene differ at one end; a read error may be behind it. The rearrangement uses TRBV7-9 and TRBJ2-1, with D possibly TRBD2 on 6 matching bases. This CDR3 has 16 amino acids. The germline CDR1 and CDR2 sequences are SEHNR and FQNEAQ (reference sequence). The CDR3: CANSPRGDLTYNEQFF. As DNA, the CDR3 is TGTGCCAACAGCCCTAGAGGGGACTTAACCTACAATGAGCAGTTCTTC.

The rearrangement joins TRBV7-9 to TRBJ2-7; no clear D gene. The V and J ends lost 1 base and 1 base respectively, with 8 bases between them. CDR1 is SEHNR, CDR2 FQNEAQ, per germline (reference sequence). The CDR3 loop spans 14 amino acids. The CDR3 is CASSLEELSYEQYF. CDR3 in DNA: TGTGCCAGCAGCTTAGAGGAGTTATCCTACGAGCAGTACTTC.

The chain uses TRBV7-3 and TRBJ1-1; D gene uncertain. V was cut by 0 bases and J by 1 base, with 6 bases left in between. CDR3 length: 14 residues. Germline CDR1 is SGHTA and CDR2 is FQGTGA. CDR3 sequence: CASSLTVGNTEAFF. DNA for the CDR3: TGTGCCAGCAGCTTAACGGTGGGGAACACTGAAGCTTTCTTT.

This clonotype was counted a few times. The chain has TRBV3-1 and TRBJ2-1, with 9 bases matching TRBD1. The CDR3 is 12 amino acids. J lost 15 bases, V lost 4 bases, and 7 bases had no gene match. CDR1 and CDR2 (germline): LGHDT, YNNKEL (reference sequence). The CDR3 loop is CASSLWDRARFF. CDR3 in DNA: TGTGCCAGCAGCCTATGGGACAGGGCGAGGTTCTTC.

The chain combines TRBV6-6 with TRBJ1-2; no reliable D call. V lost 8 bases and J 3 bases, leaving 4 bases between the germline ends. Germline loops: CDR1 MNHNY, CDR2 SVGAGI (reference sequence). The CDR3 contains 10 residues. CDR3 protein: CASQDYGYTF. The DNA of the CDR3 is TGTGCCAGCCAGGACTATGGCTACACCTTC.

This clonotype was counted a few times. The chain links TRBV4-2 to TRBJ2-3, with TRBD2 identical over 9 bases. The V gene end was trimmed by 0 bases and the J gene end by 3 bases; junction bases not matched to a gene: 4. The V gene's germline CDR1 is LGHNA and CDR2 YNFKEQ. The CDR3 is made up of 16 amino acids. CDR3: CASSQEISGGTDTQYF. The CDR3 DNA reads as TGTGCCAGCAGCCAAGAGATTAGCGGGGGAACAGATACGCAGTATTTT.

The chain uses TRBV29-1 and TRBJ1-2; D remains unclear. CDR1 SQVTM and CDR2 ANQGSEA come from the germline V gene. V was pared by 1 base and J by 5 bases, with 17 bases between. CDR3 length: 15 residues. The CDR3 spells CSVEVEMVKEYGYTF. The CDR3, as DNA: TGCAGCGTTGAAGTAGAGATGGTAAAGGAGTATGGCTACACCTTC.

This clonotype was picked up one time. V and J are TRBV7-2 and TRBJ2-7; D is possibly TRBD1 (6 bases). CDR3 size: 14 residues. The germline V gene encodes CDR1 SGHTA and CDR2 FQGNSA. Trimming removed 4 bases from V and 7 bases from J, with 17 bases in between. The CDR3 spells CASSCGTPIWEQYF. The DNA of the CDR3 is TGTGCCAGCAGCTGTGGGACACCTATTTGGGAGCAGTACTTC.

In its sample, this clonotype was seen a few times. The chain couples TRBV10-3 to TRBJ2-1; possible D gene TRBD2, 6 bases. Germline CDR1 reads ENHRY; CDR2 reads SYGVKD. V was cut by 3 bases and J by 0 bases, with 12 bases left in between. This CDR3 comprises 16 residues. The CDR3 coding sequence is TGTGCCATCAGTGACCCTAGCGCAAGCTCCTACAATGAGCAGTTCTTC. Protein sequence: CAISDPSASSYNEQFF.

This clonotype came up many times. The gene calls are TRBV7-2 and TRBJ1-5; D perhaps matches TRBD1 (5 bases). V was trimmed by 5 bases and J by 9 bases, leaving 17 bases between them. Germline CDR1 reads SGHTA; CDR2 reads FQGNSA. This CDR3 is built from 14 residues. The CDR3 is CASSNVGVQAPQHF. As DNA, the CDR3 is TGTGCCAGCAGCAACGTGGGGGTCCAAGCGCCCCAGCATTTT.

This clonotype came up a few times. This rearrangement joins TRBV4-1 to TRBJ2-5; perhaps TRBD2 as D (5 bases). CDR3 length: 12 residues. CDR1 and CDR2 (germline): MGHRA, YSYEKL. The germline V and J ends were trimmed by 0 bases and 11 bases, with 10 bases remaining between them. The CDR3 nucleotides read TGCGCCAGCAGCCAAGATGTCGGGGAGCAGTACTTC. The encoded protein is CASSQDVGEQYF.

This clonotype was seen ten or more times. CDR3 DNA sequence: TGTGCCAGCAGCCCCGGGACTAGCGTTGGAGATACGCAGTATTTT. Its translation: CASSPGTSVGDTQYF. The genes are TRBV13 and TRBJ2-3; 10 positions match TRBD2. V was pared by 5 bases and J by 5 bases, with 7 bases of the junction left unmatched. In germline, CDR1 is PRHDT, CDR2 FYEKMQ (reference sequence). The CDR3 is made up of 15 amino acids.

The V gene is TRBV20-1, the J gene TRBJ1-4; perhaps TRBD1 as D (5 bases). CDR1 DFQATT and CDR2 SNEGSKA come from the germline V gene (reference sequence). V lost 6 bases and J lost 5, with 16 bases in between. This CDR3 is built from 14 residues. The CDR3 sequence is CSAPGGRVNEKLFF. The CDR3 nucleotides are TGCAGTGCCCCCGGGGGGAGGGTCAATGAAAAACTGTTTTTT.

This clonotype appeared many times. The rearrangement joins TRBV5-1 to TRBJ2-5, with 7 bases identical to TRBD1. V shed 0 bases, J shed 4 bases, and the junction held 6 bases outside the gene matches. Germline values: CDR1 SGHRS, CDR2 YFSETQ. The CDR3 extends over 15 amino acids. The CDR3 loop reads CASSLGTGTRETQYF. CDR3 nucleotides: TGCGCCAGCAGCTTGGGGACAGGTACTCGAGAGACCCAGTACTTC.

This clonotype was seen only a few times. The CDR3 sequence is CASSQEASGGADTQYF. CDR3 DNA: TGTGCCAGCAGCCAAGAGGCCAGCGGGGGGGCAGATACGCAGTATTTT. The V gene is TRBV4-2, the J gene TRBJ2-3; 10 positions agree with TRBD2. V was pared by 0 bases and J by 4 bases, with 4 bases of the junction left unmatched. CDR3 length equals 16 residues. Germline V gives CDR1 LGHNA, CDR2 YNFKEQ.

This clonotype was detected a few times. The chain employs TRBV13 and TRBJ2-3; D is undetermined. Germline V lookup: CDR1 PRHDT, CDR2 FYEKMQ (reference sequence). Trimming shortened V by 6 bases and J by 0 bases, and 7 bases separated the two germline ends. This CDR3 is built from 13 residues. In nucleotides, the CDR3 is TGTGCCAGCAGATTCGACAGCACAGATACGCAGTATTTT. Amino acids: CASRFDSTDTQYF. The full variable domain, in which reference TRBV13 and TRBJ2-3 provide the parts outside the CDR3, is AAGVIQSPRHLIKEKRETATLKCYPIPRHDTVYWYQQGPGQDPQFLISFYEKMQSDKGSIPDRFSAQQFSDYHSELNMSSLELGDSALYFCASRFDSTDTQYFGPGTRLTVL.

The table lists this clonotype with a few counts. This chain joins TRBV5-6 and TRBJ2-5; D is perhaps TRBD1 (5 bases). The end of the DNA fits TRBJ2-7 better, so the J call may be wrong. This CDR3 has 15 residues. The V gene's germline CDR1 is SGHDT and CDR2 YYEEEE. CDR3 nucleotide sequence: TGTGCCAGCAGCTTGCAGGGTTCCCTCAAGGACGAGCAGTACTTC. Encoded protein: CASSLQGSLKDEQYF.

CDR3 coding DNA: TGTGCCAGCAGCTGGAGACAGCCTGTCAATGAAAAACTGTTTTTT. Its protein product is CASSWRQPVNEKLFF. V usage is TRBV5-4 and J usage is TRBJ1-4, with D possibly matching TRBD1 (5 bases). The germline V and J ends were trimmed by 3 bases and 5 bases, with 14 bases remaining between them. CDR1 and CDR2 (germline): SGHNT, YYREEE (reference sequence). The CDR3 has 15 residues.

This chain links TRBV29-1 with TRBJ2-1; D unresolved. TRBJ2-7 matches the DNA end more closely, so the J call is doubtful. This CDR3 has 15 amino acids. The germline V gene has CDR1 SQVTM and CDR2 ANQGSEA. The CDR3 protein is CSVYLQTSSYNEQYF. Here the CDR3 DNA reads TGCAGCGTTTATTTACAGACCAGCTCCTACAATGAGCAGTACTTC.